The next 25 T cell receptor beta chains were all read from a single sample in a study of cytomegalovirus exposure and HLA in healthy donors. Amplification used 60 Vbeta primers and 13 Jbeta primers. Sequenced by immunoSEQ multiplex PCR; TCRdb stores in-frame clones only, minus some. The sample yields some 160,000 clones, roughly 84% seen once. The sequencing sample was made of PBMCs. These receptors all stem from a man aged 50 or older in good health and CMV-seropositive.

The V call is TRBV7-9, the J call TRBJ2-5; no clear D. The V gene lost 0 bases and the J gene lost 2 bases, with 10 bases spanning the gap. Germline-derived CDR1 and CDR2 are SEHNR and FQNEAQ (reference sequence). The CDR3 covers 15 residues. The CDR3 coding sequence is TGTGCCAGCAGCTTAGCCCAGGCGACACAAGAGACCCAGTACTTC. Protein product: CASSLAQATQETQYF.

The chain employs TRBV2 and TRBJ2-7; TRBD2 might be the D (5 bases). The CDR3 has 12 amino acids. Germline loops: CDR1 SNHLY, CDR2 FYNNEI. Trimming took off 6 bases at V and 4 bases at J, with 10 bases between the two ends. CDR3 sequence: CASRVLGYEQYF. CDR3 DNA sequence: TGTGCCAGCAGGGTACTAGGTTACGAGCAGTACTTC.

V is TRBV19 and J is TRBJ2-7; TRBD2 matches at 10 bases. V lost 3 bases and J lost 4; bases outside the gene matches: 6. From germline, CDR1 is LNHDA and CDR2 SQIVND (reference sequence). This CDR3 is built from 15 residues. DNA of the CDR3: TGTGCCAGTAGTATCCAGCGGGGGGGCATATACGAGCAGTACTTC. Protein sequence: CASSIQRGGIYEQYF.

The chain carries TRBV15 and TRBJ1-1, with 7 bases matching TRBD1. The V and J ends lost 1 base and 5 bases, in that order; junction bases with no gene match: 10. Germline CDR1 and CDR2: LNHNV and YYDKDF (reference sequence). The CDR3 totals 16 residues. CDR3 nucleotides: TGTGCCACCAGCAGAGGTTTACAGGGGATAGGGACTGAAGCTTTCTTT. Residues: CATSRGLQGIGTEAFF.

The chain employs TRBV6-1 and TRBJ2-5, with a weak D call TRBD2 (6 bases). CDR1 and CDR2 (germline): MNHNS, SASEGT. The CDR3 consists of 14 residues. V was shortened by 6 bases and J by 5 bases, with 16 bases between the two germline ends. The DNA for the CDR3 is TGTGCCAGCAGCATCGACCCGGAGGGGGAGACCCAGTACTTC. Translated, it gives CASSIDPEGETQYF.

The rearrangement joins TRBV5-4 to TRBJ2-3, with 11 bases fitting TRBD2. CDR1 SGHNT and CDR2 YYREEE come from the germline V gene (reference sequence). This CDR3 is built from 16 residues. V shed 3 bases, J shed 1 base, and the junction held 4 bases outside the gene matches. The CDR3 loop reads CASSYTSGSGTDTQYF. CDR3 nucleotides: TGTGCCAGCAGCTACACTAGCGGGAGTGGCACAGATACGCAGTATTTT. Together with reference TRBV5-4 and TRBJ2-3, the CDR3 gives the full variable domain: ETGVTQSPTHLIKTRGQQVTLRCSSQSGHNTVSWYQQALGQGPQFIFQYYREEENGRGNFPPRFSGLQFPNYSSELNVNALELDDSALYLCASSYTSGSGTDTQYFGPGTRLTVL.

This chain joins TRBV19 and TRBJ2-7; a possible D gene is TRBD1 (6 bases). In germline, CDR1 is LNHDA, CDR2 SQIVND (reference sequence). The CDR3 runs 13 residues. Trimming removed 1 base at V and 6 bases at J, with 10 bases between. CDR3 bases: TGTGCCAGTAGTATAGCATCAGGGGCCGAGCAGTACGTC. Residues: CASSIASGAEQYV.

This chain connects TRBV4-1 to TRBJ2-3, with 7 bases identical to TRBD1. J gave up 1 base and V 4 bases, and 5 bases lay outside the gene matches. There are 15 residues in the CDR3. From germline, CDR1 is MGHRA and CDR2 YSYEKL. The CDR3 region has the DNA TGCGCCAGCAGCCCCCCCGGGACAGGCACAGATACGCAGTATTTT. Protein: CASSPPGTGTDTQYF.

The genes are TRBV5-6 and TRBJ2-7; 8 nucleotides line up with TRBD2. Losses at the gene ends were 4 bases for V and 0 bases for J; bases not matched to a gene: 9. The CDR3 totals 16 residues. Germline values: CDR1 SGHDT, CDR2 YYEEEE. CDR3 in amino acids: CASSGGGSTPSYEQYV. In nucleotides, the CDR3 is TGTGCCAGCAGCGGCGGGGGGTCGACCCCCTCCTACGAGCAGTACGTC.

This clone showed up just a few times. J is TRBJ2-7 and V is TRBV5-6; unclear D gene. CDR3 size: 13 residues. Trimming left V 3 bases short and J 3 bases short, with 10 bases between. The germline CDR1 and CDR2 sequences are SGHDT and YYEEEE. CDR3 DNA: TGTGCCAGCAGCTATTACAGTGACTACGAGCAGTACTTC. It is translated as CASSYYSDYEQYF.

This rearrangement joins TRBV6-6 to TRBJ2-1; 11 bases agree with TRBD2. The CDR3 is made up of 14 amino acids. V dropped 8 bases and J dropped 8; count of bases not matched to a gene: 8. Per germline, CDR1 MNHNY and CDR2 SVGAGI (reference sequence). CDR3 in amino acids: CASEIAGGPDEQFF. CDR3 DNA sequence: TGTGCCAGCGAAATAGCGGGGGGGCCGGATGAGCAGTTCTTC.

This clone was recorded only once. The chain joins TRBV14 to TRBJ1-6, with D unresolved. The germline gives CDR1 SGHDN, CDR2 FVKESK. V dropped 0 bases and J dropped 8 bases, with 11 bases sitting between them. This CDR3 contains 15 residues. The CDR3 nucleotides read TGTGCCAGCAGCCAAGATGGCCTGTCGTATTCACCCCTCCACTTT. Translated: CASSQDGLSYSPLHF.

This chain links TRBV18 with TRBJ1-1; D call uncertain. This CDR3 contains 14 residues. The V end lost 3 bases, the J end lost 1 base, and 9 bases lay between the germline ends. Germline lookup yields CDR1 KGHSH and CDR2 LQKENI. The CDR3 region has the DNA TGTGCCAGCTCACCGAAACTCGAGAACACTGAAGCTTTCTTT. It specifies CASSPKLENTEAFF.

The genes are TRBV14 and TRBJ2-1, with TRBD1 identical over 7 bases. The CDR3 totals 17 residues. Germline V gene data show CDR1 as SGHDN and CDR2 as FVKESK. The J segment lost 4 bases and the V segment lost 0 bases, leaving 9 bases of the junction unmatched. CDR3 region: CASSQDMGQTHYNEQFF. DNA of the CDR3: TGTGCCAGCAGCCAAGATATGGGACAGACCCATTACAATGAGCAGTTCTTC. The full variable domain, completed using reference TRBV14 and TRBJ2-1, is EAGVTQFPSHSVIEKGQTVTLRCDPISGHDNLYWYRRVMGKEIKFLLHFVKESKQDESGMPNNRFLAERTGGTYSTLKVQPAELEDSGVYFCASSQDMGQTHYNEQFFGPGTRLTVL.

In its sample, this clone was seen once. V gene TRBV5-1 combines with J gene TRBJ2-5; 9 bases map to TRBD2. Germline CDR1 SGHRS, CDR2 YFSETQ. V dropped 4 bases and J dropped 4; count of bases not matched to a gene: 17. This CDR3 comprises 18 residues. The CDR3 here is CASSPIIVGLAGRETQYF. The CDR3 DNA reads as TGCGCCAGCAGCCCTATAATCGTGGGGCTAGCGGGGCGAGAGACCCAGTACTTC. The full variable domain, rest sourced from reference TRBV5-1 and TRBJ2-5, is KAGVTQTPRYLIKTRGQQVTLSCSPISGHRSVSWYQQTPGQGLQFLFEYFSETQRNKGNFPGRFSGRQFSNSRSEMNVSTLELGDSALYLCASSPIIVGLAGRETQYFGPGTRLLVL.

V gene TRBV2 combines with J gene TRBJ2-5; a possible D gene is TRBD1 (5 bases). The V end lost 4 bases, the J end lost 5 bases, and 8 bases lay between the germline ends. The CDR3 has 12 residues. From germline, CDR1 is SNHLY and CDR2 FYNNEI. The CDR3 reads CASSAGSETQYF. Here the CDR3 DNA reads TGTGCCAGCAGTGCAGGGTCGGAGACCCAGTACTTC.

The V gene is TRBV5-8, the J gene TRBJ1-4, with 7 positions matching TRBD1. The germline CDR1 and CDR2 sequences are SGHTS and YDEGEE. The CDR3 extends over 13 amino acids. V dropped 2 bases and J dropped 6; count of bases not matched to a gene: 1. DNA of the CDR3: TGTGCCAGCAGCTTAGACAGGGATGAAAAACTGTTTTTT. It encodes CASSLDRDEKLFF.

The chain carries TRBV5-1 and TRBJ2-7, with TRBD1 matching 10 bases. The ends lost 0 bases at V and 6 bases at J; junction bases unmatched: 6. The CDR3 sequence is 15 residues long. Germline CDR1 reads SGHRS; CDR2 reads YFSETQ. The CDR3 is CASSLAPDRGLEQYF. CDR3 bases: TGCGCCAGCAGCTTGGCCCCAGACAGGGGGCTCGAGCAGTACTTC.

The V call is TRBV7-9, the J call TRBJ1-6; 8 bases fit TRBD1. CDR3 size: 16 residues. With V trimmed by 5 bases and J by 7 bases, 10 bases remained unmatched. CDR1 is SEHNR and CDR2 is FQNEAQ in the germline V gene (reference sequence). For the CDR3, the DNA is TGTGCCAGCAGCCCCGTGACAGGGGAGGAAAATTCACCCCTCCACTTT. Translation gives CASSPVTGEENSPLHF.

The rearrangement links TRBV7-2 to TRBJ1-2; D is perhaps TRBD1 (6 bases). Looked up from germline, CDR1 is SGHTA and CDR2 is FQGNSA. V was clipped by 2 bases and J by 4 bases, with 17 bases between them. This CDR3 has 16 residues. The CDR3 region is CASSLSWDTKIYGYTF. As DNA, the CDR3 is TGTGCCAGCAGCTTAAGTTGGGACACTAAAATCTATGGCTACACCTTC.

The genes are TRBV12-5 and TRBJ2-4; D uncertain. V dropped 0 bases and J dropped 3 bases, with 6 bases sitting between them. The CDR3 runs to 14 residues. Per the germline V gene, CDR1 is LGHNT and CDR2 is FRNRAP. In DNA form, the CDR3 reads TGTGCTAGTGGTTTGGTAGAGAACAAAAACATTCAGTACTTC. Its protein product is CASGLVENKNIQYF.

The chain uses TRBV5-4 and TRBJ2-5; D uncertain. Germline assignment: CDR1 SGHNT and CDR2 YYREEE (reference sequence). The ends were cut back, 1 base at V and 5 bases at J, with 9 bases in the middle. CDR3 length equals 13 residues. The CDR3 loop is CASSLSVGETQYF. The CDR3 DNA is TGTGCCAGCAGCTTGAGCGTAGGCGAGACCCAGTACTTC.

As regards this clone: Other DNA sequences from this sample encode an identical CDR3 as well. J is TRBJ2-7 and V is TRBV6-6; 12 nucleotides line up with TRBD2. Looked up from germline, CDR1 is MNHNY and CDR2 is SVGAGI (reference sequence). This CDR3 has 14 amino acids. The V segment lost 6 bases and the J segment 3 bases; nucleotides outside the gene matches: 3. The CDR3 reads CASSPTSGGYEQYF. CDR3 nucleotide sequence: TGTGCCAGCAGCCCGACTAGCGGGGGCTACGAGCAGTACTTC.

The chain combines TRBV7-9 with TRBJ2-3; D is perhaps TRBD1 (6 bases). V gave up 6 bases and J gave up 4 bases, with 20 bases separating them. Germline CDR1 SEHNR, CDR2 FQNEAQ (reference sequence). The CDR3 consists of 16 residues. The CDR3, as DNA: TGTGCCAGCAGTTGGGCCCCAGGGGTAGTCGCAGATACGCAGTATTTT. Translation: CASSWAPGVVADTQYF.

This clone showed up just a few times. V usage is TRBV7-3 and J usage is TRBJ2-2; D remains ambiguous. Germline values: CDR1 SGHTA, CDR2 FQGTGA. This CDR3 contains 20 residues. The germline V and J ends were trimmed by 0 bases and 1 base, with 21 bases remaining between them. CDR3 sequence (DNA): TGTGCCAGCAGCTTAACGGGCCAGGCCGCACAGCCTTGGAACACCGGGGAGCTGTTTTTT. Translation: CASSLTGQAAQPWNTGELFF.